This TCR beta chain was recorded in a study of persistence of HIV-infected CD4 T cells. This clone showed up just once. Its specificity is unknown. The stimulus was an HIV-1 Gag 15-mer peptide pool, approximately 0.93 ug/peptide/mL. Sorted nonresponding memory CD4+ T cells were CD40L-negative, CD69-negative, CD45RO-high. The immunoSEQ assay was version 4, run in survey mode. This table comes from immunoSEQ multiplex PCR, and its TCRdb copy is limited to in-frame clones, with some not included. Found here are tens of thousands of clones, approximately 75% of them singletons; the top ten hold 1.7%. This TCR was recovered from an adult man with HIV who was CMV-seropositive. This material consisted of CD4+ T cells sorted from PBMCs after approximately 19-hour stimulation, taken from a patient who received antiretroviral therapy.

The CDR3 nucleotides read TGTGCCAGCAGCTTCGGGGCAGCCAAAAACATTCAGTACTTC. It specifies CASSFGAAKNIQYF. V usage is TRBV5-5 and J usage is TRBJ2-4, with D perhaps being TRBD1 or TRBD2 (5 bases each). CDR1 and CDR2 from the germline V gene are SGHKS and YYEKEE (reference sequence). This CDR3 is built from 14 residues. The V and J ends lost 2 bases and 0 bases respectively, with 6 bases between them.